This T cell receptor beta chain is drawn from a study of early T cells in non-severe SARS-CoV-2 infection. Study-level background: Sequencing targeted bulk RNA from unsorted whole blood, leaving chains unpaired.

The table lists this clonotype with a few counts. The target antigen is unknown. Trimming took off 1 base at V and 9 bases at J, with 13 bases between the two ends. This CDR3 region has 13 residues. Germline V gene sequence: CDR1 MNHEY, CDR2 SMNVEV (reference sequence). General study findings and limits: VDJdb-based annotation leaned toward anti-spike CD8 responses and missed private and CD4 specificities.

Researchers tagged individual cDNA molecules with unique molecular identifiers. TCRdb reprocessed the 5' RACE reads with MiXCR, giving one entry per CDR3 protein. Found here are under 85,000 distinct CDR3 sequences, roughly a tenth of them singletons; the top ten hold 5.9%. Sequencing was done on a sample of whole blood. The rearrangement uses TRBV27 and TRBJ2-7; D may be TRBD1 (5 bases). This sequence was found in an adult who was a healthcare worker with PCR-confirmed SARS-CoV-2 infection or an uninfected control (not recorded which). The CDR3 DNA reads as TGTGCCAGCAGTTTATGGCAGGGCGAGGTGCAGTACTTC. Translating it yields CASSLWQGEVQYF.